This T cell receptor (beta chain) is from a study of blood T cell repertoires in COVID-19. At the level of the study: Material from acute and convalescent COVID-19 was sourced from the United States, Italy and Spain. In each case, the material was cDNA or gDNA derived from T cells, B-cell-depleted T cells, or PBMCs.

Recruits, aged 18 to 89 years, lived in some 25 US areas. Clinical history as reported by participants underpinned cohort assignment. In its sample, this clone was seen once. Sequencing used immunoSEQ multiplex PCR; TCRdb keeps in-frame clones, though not all of them. Of 380,000 or so clones in the sample, over 75% were seen once. Trimming took 6 bases from V and 4 from J, leaving 12 bases between them. The CDR3 has 13 residues. Germline loops: CDR1 LNHDA, CDR2 SQIVND (reference sequence). V gene TRBV19 combines with J gene TRBJ2-5, with D possibly TRBD2 on 6 matching bases. The TCR originated in a woman younger than 45 with acute COVID-19. Sequenced material: PBMCs or T cells enriched from blood (not recorded which). CDR3 protein: CASRRDLGETQYF. The CDR3 DNA follows: TGTGCCAGTAGGCGGGACTTGGGAGAGACCCAGTACTTC.